These T cell receptor beta chains were read from a single sample in a study. TCRdb passed the 5' RACE reads through MiXCR, listing each CDR3 protein once. This sample has around 52,000 distinct CDR3 sequences, with 25% to 30% found just once. Sequencing was done on a sample of tumor-infiltrating memory CD4+ T cells sorted from the breast tumor. The receptors shown here come from a female donor with breast cancer. Each CDR3 is given with its conserved first and last residue. Each record gives: V gene, clone size, CDR3 length, D gene, J gene, CDR3 DNA, CDR3 protein. D genes are given only for firm matches. The size of a clone is reported for some rows only, either as once, few or many, or as a class for expanded clones.

>TRBV7-2|few|15|-|TRBJ1-5
TGTGCCAGCAGCTCCAGGGATGGGGGCAATCAGCCCCAGCATTTT
CASSSRDGGNQPQHF
>TRBV7-8|few|13|-|TRBJ1-5
TGTGCCAGCAGCTTCGCTGTGGATCAGCCCCAGCATTTT
CASSFAVDQPQHF
>TRBV7-2|-|14|TRBD1|TRBJ2-7
TGTGCCAGCAGCTTCCAGGGGGCTTCCGCCGAGCAGTACTTC
CASSFQGASAEQYF
>TRBV6-2/TRBV6-3|-|15|-|TRBJ1-5
TGTGCCAGCAGTTACTCGAAGTTACCATATCAGCCCCAGCATTTT
CASSYSKLPYQPQHF
>TRBV12-3/TRBV12-4|many|14|TRBD1|TRBJ1-1
TGTGCCAGCGACCGACAGGGGCTGGCCACTGAAGCTTTCTTT
CASDRQGLATEAFF
>TRBV4-2|-|18|TRBD1|TRBJ1-4
TGTGCCAGCAGCCAGGGGACAGACTCGTCTCCAACTAATGAAAAACTGTTTTTT
CASSQGTDSSPTNEKLFF
>TRBV11-2|-|16|-|TRBJ2-1
TGTGCCAGCAGCTTGAATTTTGGGGGCTCTTACAATGAGCAGTTCTTC
CASSLNFGGSYNEQFF
>TRBV2|-|13|TRBD2|TRBJ2-5
TGTGCCAGCAGTGACGGACTAGAGCAGACCCAGTACTTC
CASSDGLEQTQYF
>TRBV6-1|few|16|-|TRBJ2-3
TGTGCCAGCAGTGAAGTTGGGGACGGTTTCACAGATACGCAGTATTTT
CASSEVGDGFTDTQYF
>TRBV6-2/TRBV6-3|few|14|-|TRBJ2-5
TGTGCCAGCAGTACCCTGGACCTAGCGGAGACCCAGTACTTC
CASSTLDLAETQYF
>TRBV5-6|-|17|-|TRBJ1-1
TGTGCCAGCAGCTTGGTACTTGGGAGCGAAATGAACACTGAAGCTTTCTTT
CASSLVLGSEMNTEAFF
>TRBV7-3|medium-sized|13|-|TRBJ2-5
TGTGCCAGCAGCTGGGCGAGGGGGGAGACCCAGTACTTC
CASSWARGETQYF
>TRBV20-1|-|14|TRBD2|TRBJ2-1
TGCAGTGCGGCACTAGCGGGAGGGACCCATGAGCAGTTCTTC
CSAALAGGTHEQFF
>TRBV7-6|few|13|TRBD1|TRBJ2-7
TGTGCCAGCAGCCCCCAGACAGGGCATGAGCAGTACTTC
CASSPQTGHEQYF
>TRBV5-1|-|17|-|TRBJ2-6
TGCGCCAGCAGCTTGGAATCATCAGGGGAAAGGGGGAACGTCCTGACTTTC
CASSLESSGERGNVLTF
>TRBV5-1|-|14|TRBD1|TRBJ1-1
TGCGCCAGCAGCTCTCCTAGGGGGCAAACTGAAGCTTTCTTT
CASSSPRGQTEAFF
>TRBV9|few|15|-|TRBJ1-1
TGTGCCAGCAGCGTAGCAGGGAACGAGGACACTGAAGCTTTCTTT
CASSVAGNEDTEAFF
>TRBV7-2|-|15|TRBD1|TRBJ2-1
TGTGCCAGCAGCACCTACCTTCAGGGGGCTGATGAGCAGTTCTTC
CASSTYLQGADEQFF
>TRBV6-5|-|16|TRBD1|TRBJ1-1
TGTGCCAGCAGTCTCGACAGGGAAACCTTGAACACTGAAGCTTTCTTT
CASSLDRETLNTEAFF
>TRBV7-9|-|15|-|TRBJ2-2
TGTGCCAGCAGCAAAGGACACGAGGGGTCCGGGGAGCTGTTTTTT
CASSKGHEGSGELFF
>TRBV24-1|-|13|-|TRBJ2-5
TGTGCCACCACCGCGGCCCGTGGAGAGACCCAGTACTTC
CATTAARGETQYF
>TRBV5-1|-|14|TRBD2|TRBJ2-4
TGCGCCAGCAGCGCAGCGGGAGGGATGGACATTCAGTACTTC
CASSAAGGMDIQYF
>TRBV29-1|-|12|TRBD1|TRBJ2-4
TGCAGCCCGTGGACAGGGGAAAACATTCAGTACTTC
CSPWTGENIQYF
>TRBV7-2|few|15|-|TRBJ1-5
TGTGCCAGCAGCTCGGACAGAACCTCTATCGAACCCCAGCATTTT
CASSSDRTSIEPQHF
>TRBV9|few|13|-|TRBJ1-6
TGTGCCAGCAGCGCCCAGTCAAATTCACCCCTCCACTTT
CASSAQSNSPLHF
>TRBV5-1|few|14|-|TRBJ2-7
TGCGCCAGCAGCTTGGTCGCGGGAAACTACGAGCAGTACTTC
CASSLVAGNYEQYF
>TRBV9|few|15|-|TRBJ1-6
TGTGCCAGCAGCGTAGGAGGGGACGGGAATTCACCCCTCCACTTT
CASSVGGDGNSPLHF
>TRBV7-2|-|15|TRBD1|TRBJ2-7
TGTGCCAGCAGCTTAGAGGGACAGCCGTACTACGAGCAGTACTTC
CASSLEGQPYYEQYF
>TRBV5-1|-|14|-|TRBJ1-1
TGCGCCAGCAGCTACACCGGGACCGGTACTGAAGCTTTCTTT
CASSYTGTGTEAFF